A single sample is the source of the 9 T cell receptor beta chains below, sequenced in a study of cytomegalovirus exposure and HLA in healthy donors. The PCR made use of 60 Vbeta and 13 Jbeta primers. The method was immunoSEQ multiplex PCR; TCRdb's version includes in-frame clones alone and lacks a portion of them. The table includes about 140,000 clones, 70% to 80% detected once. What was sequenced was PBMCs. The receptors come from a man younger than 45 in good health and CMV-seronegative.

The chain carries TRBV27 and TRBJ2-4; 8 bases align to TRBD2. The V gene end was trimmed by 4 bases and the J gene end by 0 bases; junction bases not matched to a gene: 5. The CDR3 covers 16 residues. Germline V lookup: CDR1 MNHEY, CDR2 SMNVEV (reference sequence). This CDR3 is CASSSSGHIAKNIQYF. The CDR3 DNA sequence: TGTGCCAGCAGTTCTAGCGGGCATATAGCCAAAAACATTCAGTACTTC.

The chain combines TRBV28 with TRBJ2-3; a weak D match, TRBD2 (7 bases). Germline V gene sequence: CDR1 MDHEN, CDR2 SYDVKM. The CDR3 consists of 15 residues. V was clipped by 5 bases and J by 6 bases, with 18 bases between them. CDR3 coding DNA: TGTGCCAGCAGTCCCCTACGGGGAGGGGGGGATACGCAGTATTTT. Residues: CASSPLRGGGDTQYF.

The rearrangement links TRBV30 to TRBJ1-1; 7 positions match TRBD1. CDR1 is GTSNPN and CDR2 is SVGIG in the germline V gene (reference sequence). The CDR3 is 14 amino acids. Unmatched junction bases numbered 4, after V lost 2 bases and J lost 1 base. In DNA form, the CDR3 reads TGTGCCTGGAGTCCCCACAGGGGGAACACTGAAGCTTTCTTT. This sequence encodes CAWSPHRGNTEAFF.

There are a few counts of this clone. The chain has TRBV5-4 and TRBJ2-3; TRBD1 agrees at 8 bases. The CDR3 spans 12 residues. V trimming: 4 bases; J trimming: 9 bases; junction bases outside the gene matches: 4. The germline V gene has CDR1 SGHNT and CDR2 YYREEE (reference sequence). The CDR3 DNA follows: TGTGCCAGCAGCAACGGACAGGGCACGCAGTATTTT. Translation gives CASSNGQGTQYF.

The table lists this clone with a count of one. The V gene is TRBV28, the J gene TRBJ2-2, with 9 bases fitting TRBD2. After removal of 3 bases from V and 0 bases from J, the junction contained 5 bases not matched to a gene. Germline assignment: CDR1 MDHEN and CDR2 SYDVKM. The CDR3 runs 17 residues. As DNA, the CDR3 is TGTGCCAGCAGTTTGCCTAGCGGGGAGTCGAACACCGGGGAGCTGTTTTTT. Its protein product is CASSLPSGESNTGELFF.

The CDR3 loop is CASSTSRGQGVDEQYF. CDR3 nucleotides: TGTGCCAGCAGTACCTCGAGGGGACAGGGTGTGGACGAGCAGTACTTC. This chain connects TRBV27 to TRBJ2-7; TRBD1 matches at 9 bases. Germline V gene data show CDR1 as MNHEY and CDR2 as SMNVEV (reference sequence). This CDR3 contains 16 residues. The V and J ends lost 5 bases and 5 bases, in that order; junction bases with no gene match: 13.

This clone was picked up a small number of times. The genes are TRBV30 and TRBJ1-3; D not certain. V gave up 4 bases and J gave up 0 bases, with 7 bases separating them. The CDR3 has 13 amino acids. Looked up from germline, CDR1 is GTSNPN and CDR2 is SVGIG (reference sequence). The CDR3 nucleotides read TGTGCCTGGAACAGCTACTCTGGAAACACCATATATTTT. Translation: CAWNSYSGNTIYF.

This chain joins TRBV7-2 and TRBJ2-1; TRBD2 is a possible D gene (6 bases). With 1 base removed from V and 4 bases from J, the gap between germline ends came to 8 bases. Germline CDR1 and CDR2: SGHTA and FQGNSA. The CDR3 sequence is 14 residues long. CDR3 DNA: TGTGCCAGCAGCTTAGTAGCGGTTTACAATGAGCAGTTCTTC. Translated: CASSLVAVYNEQFF.

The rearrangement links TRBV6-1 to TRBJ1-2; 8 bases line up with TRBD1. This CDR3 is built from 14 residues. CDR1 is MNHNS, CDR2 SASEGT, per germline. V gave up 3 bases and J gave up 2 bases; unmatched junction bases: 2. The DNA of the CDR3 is TGTGCCAGCAGTGACCGGACAGGGAACTATGGCTACACCTTC. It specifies CASSDRTGNYGYTF.